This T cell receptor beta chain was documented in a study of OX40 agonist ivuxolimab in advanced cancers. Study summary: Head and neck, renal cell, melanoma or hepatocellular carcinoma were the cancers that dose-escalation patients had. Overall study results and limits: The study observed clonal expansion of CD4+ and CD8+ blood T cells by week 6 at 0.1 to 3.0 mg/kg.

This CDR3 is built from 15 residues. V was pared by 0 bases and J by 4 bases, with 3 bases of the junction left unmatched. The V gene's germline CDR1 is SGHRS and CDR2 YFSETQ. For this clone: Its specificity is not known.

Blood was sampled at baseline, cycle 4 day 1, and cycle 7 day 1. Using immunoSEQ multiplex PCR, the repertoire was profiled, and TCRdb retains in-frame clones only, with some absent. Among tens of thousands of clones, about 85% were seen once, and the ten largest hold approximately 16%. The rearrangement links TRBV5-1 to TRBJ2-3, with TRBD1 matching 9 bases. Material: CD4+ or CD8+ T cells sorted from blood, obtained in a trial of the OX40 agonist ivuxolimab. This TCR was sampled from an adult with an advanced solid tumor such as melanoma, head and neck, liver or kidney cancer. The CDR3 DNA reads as TGCGCCAGCAGCTTGGAGGGACAGGGATCAGATACGCAGTATTTT. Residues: CASSLEGQGSDTQYF.